The 20 T cell receptor beta chains listed next were all sequenced from one sample in a study of blood T cell repertoires in COVID-19. TCRdb's copy holds only in-frame clones and misses some; the assay was immunoSEQ multiplex PCR. Of about 150,000 clones in the sample, roughly nine tenths were seen once. The sample consisted of peripheral blood. The receptors stem from a woman aged 40 to 50 with acute or convalescent COVID-19.

The chain recombines TRBV4-1 with TRBJ1-1, with no clear D. Germline values: CDR1 MGHRA, CDR2 YSYEKL. The ends were cut back, 5 bases at V and 0 bases at J, with 10 bases in the middle. The CDR3 has 14 amino acids. DNA of the CDR3: TGCGCCAGCAGCGCCTACGGGATGAACACTGAAGCTTTCTTT. The encoded protein is CASSAYGMNTEAFF.

V is TRBV19 and J is TRBJ1-4, with a tentative D call TRBD1 (5 bases). CDR1 is LNHDA, CDR2 SQIVND, per germline (reference sequence). The CDR3 is made up of 15 amino acids. V shed 3 bases and J shed 5 bases, with 13 bases lying between them. The CDR3 bases are TGTGCCAGTAGTATGATAGGGGTATACAATGAAAAACTGTTTTTT. It translates to CASSMIGVYNEKLFF. The full variable domain, rest sourced from reference TRBV19 and TRBJ1-4, is DGGITQSPKYLFRKEGQNVTLSCEQNLNHDAMYWYRQDPGQGLRLIYYSQIVNDFQKGDIAEGYSVSREKKESFPLTVTSAQKNPTAFYLCASSMIGVYNEKLFFGSGTQLSVL.

The genes are TRBV5-6 and TRBJ2-7; 8 bases are shared with TRBD1. The ends lost 5 bases at V and 3 bases at J; junction bases unmatched: 7. This CDR3 has 14 residues. Looked up from germline, CDR1 is SGHDT and CDR2 is YYEEEE. The CDR3 coding sequence is TGTGCCAGCAGTTCCGGGACAGGATTCTACGAGCAGTACTTC. The encoded protein is CASSSGTGFYEQYF.

This chain connects TRBV11-3 to TRBJ1-1; 10 bases align to TRBD1. V shed 5 bases and J 0 bases; nucleotides not matched to a gene: 6. Germline V gene lookup returns CDR1 SGHNT and CDR2 YENEEA. This CDR3 comprises 16 residues. Written as DNA, the CDR3 is TGTGCCAGCAGCCGCGACAGGGGGCGATTGAACACTGAAGCTTTCTTT. This encodes CASSRDRGRLNTEAFF.

V is TRBV10-2 and J is TRBJ1-5; D might be TRBD1 (5 bases). Trimming took 6 bases from V and 9 from J, leaving 15 bases between them. The CDR3 consists of 13 residues. The V gene's germline CDR1 is WSHSY and CDR2 SAAADI. CDR3 sequence (DNA): TGCGCCAGCAGCCTAACCAGGGTCGGGCCCCAGCATTTT. The encoded protein is CASSLTRVGPQHF.

The V gene is TRBV2, the J gene TRBJ2-3; TRBD2 aligns across 12 bases. The junction had 5 bases not matched to a gene; V was cut back by 4 bases and J by 6 bases. The CDR3 covers 15 residues. Germline V gives CDR1 SNHLY, CDR2 FYNNEI. CDR3 in DNA: TGTGCCAGCAGTGCTAGCGGGGGGGGAGCGGATACGCAGTATTTT. This gives the protein CASSASGGGADTQYF.

The V gene is TRBV10-3, the J gene TRBJ2-7, with D possibly matching TRBD2 (6 bases). The CDR3 is made up of 15 amino acids. The ends were cut back, 4 bases at V and 5 bases at J, with 18 bases in the middle. CDR1 is ENHRY, CDR2 SYGVKD, per germline. This CDR3 reads CAISAAEEGYDEQYF. In DNA form, the CDR3 reads TGTGCCATCAGTGCTGCGGAGGAGGGGTACGACGAGCAGTACTTC.

This sequence joins TRBV30 and TRBJ2-7; D is perhaps TRBD2 (6 bases). The CDR3 covers 14 residues. The V end was cut by 1 base, the J end by 3 bases, with 13 bases between. Germline V gene sequence: CDR1 GTSNPN, CDR2 SVGIG (reference sequence). CDR3 amino acids: CAWSAGAGIYEQYF. The CDR3 nucleotides are TGTGCCTGGAGTGCTGGCGCGGGGATCTACGAGCAGTACTTC. Using reference TRBV30 and TRBJ2-7 for the parts outside the CDR3, the full variable domain is SQTIHQWPATLVQPVGSPLSLECTVEGTSNPNLYWYRQAAGRGLQLLFYSVGIGQISSEVPQNLSASRPQDRQFILSSKKLLLSDSGFYLCAWSAGAGIYEQYFGPGTRLTVT.

The genes are TRBV7-2 and TRBJ2-7; TRBD2 is a possible D gene (6 bases). The length of the CDR3 is 13 residues. Trimming took off 5 bases at V and 3 bases at J, with 11 bases between the two ends. CDR1 and CDR2 from the germline V gene are SGHTA and FQGNSA. The CDR3 sequence: CASSQGSGYEQYF. The CDR3 DNA is TGTGCCAGCAGCCAGGGTAGCGGCTACGAGCAGTACTTC.

The CDR3: CASSIDGNQPQHF. DNA for the CDR3: TGTGCCAGTAGTATAGACGGGAATCAGCCCCAGCATTTT. The rearrangement uses TRBV19 and TRBJ1-5; D not certain. Between the trimmed V and J ends, which lost 0 bases and 4 bases, there was a span of 4 bases. The germline V gene has CDR1 LNHDA and CDR2 SQIVND (reference sequence). This CDR3 is 13 amino acids long.

V and J are TRBV5-1 and TRBJ2-3; 10 bases agree with TRBD2. V shed 6 bases and J 2 bases; nucleotides not matched to a gene: 3. The germline V gene encodes CDR1 SGHRS and CDR2 YFSETQ. The CDR3 contains 14 residues. CDR3 amino acids: CASNLAGVTDTQYF. Here the CDR3 DNA reads TGCGCCAGCAACCTAGCGGGGGTCACAGATACGCAGTATTTT. The complete variable domain, with remaining parts taken from reference TRBV5-1 and TRBJ2-3, reads KAGVTQTPRYLIKTRGQQVTLSCSPISGHRSVSWYQQTPGQGLQFLFEYFSETQRNKGNFPGRFSGRQFSNSRSEMNVSTLELGDSALYLCASNLAGVTDTQYFGPGTRLTVL.

J is TRBJ2-3 and V is TRBV9; 8 bases fit TRBD2. CDR3 size: 15 residues. The germline gives CDR1 SGDLS, CDR2 YYNGEE. J lost 0 bases, V lost 3 bases, and 3 bases had no gene match. CDR3 sequence: CASSAVAGSTDTQYF. The CDR3 nucleotides are TGTGCCAGCAGCGCTGTAGCGGGGAGCACAGATACGCAGTATTTT.

V and J are TRBV30 and TRBJ1-5, with 7 bases fitting TRBD1. The CDR3 has 15 residues. CDR1 is GTSNPN, CDR2 SVGIG, per germline (reference sequence). After removal of 2 bases from V and 0 bases from J, the junction contained 4 bases not matched to a gene. The CDR3 loop is CAWSHGTVSNQPQHF. The CDR3, as DNA: TGTGCCTGGAGTCACGGGACAGTTAGCAATCAGCCCCAGCATTTT.

The chain combines TRBV7-8 with TRBJ2-7, with D possibly TRBD2 on 6 matching bases. The CDR3 is 14 residues long. Germline-derived CDR1 and CDR2 are SGHVS and FQNEAQ. Trimming shortened V by 1 base and J by 7 bases, and 14 bases separated the two germline ends. CDR3 protein: CASSLEGRAGEQYF. The CDR3 DNA reads TGTGCCAGCAGCTTAGAGGGCAGGGCGGGGGAGCAGTACTTC. The whole variable domain, filled in from reference TRBV7-8 and TRBJ2-7, reads GAGVSQSPRYKVAKRGQDVALRCDPISGHVSLFWYQQALGQGPEFLTYFQNEAQLDKSGLPSDRFFAERPEGSVSTLKIQRTQQEDSAVYLCASSLEGRAGEQYFGPGTRLTVT.

The chain is built from TRBV30 and TRBJ1-1; D is perhaps TRBD1 (5 bases). The V gene lost 0 bases and the J gene lost 10 bases, with 15 bases spanning the gap. CDR3 size: 13 residues. Germline-derived CDR1 and CDR2 are GTSNPN and SVGIG (reference sequence). CDR3 amino acids: CAWSVGRAKRAFF. The CDR3 DNA sequence: TGTGCCTGGAGTGTAGGCAGGGCCAAGAGAGCTTTCTTT.

The rearrangement joins TRBV19 to TRBJ1-6; D might be TRBD1 (5 bases). Trimming cost V 3 bases and J 10 bases, with 13 bases left between them. CDR3 length: 14 residues. Germline CDR1 LNHDA, CDR2 SQIVND (reference sequence). CDR3 loop: CASSMGGDGSPLHF. The DNA for the CDR3 is TGTGCCAGTAGTATGGGAGGGGATGGATCACCCCTCCACTTT.

The gene calls are TRBV15 and TRBJ1-2; no clear D gene. The CDR3 consists of 16 residues. The V gene's germline CDR1 is LNHNV and CDR2 YYDKDF (reference sequence). Trimming cost V 5 bases and J 0 bases, with 16 bases left between them. CDR3 in amino acids: CATSDDRRLANYGYTF. The DNA for the CDR3 is TGTGCCACCAGCGACGACCGACGACTTGCTAACTATGGCTACACCTTC.

The chain carries TRBV7-2 and TRBJ1-1; D remains ambiguous. CDR3 length: 14 amino acids. V shed 1 base and J shed 0 bases, with 6 bases lying between them. Per germline, CDR1 SGHTA and CDR2 FQGNSA. The CDR3 region is CASSLGRVNTEAFF. The CDR3 DNA follows: TGTGCCAGCAGCTTAGGACGGGTGAACACTGAAGCTTTCTTT.

The V and J genes are TRBV29-1 and TRBJ1-2; 9 nucleotides line up with TRBD1. This CDR3 has 14 residues. From germline, CDR1 is SQVTM and CDR2 ANQGSEA. The J segment lost 2 bases and the V segment lost 5 bases, leaving 6 bases of the junction unmatched. The CDR3 sequence is CSVRRDRENYGYTF. CDR3 DNA: TGCAGCGTTCGAAGGGACAGGGAGAACTATGGCTACACCTTC.

The chain joins TRBV12-5 to TRBJ1-1; D remains ambiguous. Between the trimmed V and J ends, which lost 1 base and 2 bases, there was a span of 5 bases. This CDR3 spans 13 amino acids. Germline assignment: CDR1 LGHNT and CDR2 FRNRAP. The CDR3 sequence: CASGLALNTEAFF. In DNA, the CDR3 is TGTGCTAGTGGTTTGGCGTTAAACACTGAAGCTTTCTTT. The full variable domain, its missing parts supplied by reference TRBV12-5 and TRBJ1-1, is DARVTQTPRHKVTEMGQEVTMRCQPILGHNTVFWYRQTMMQGLELLAYFRNRAPLDDSGMPKDRFSAEMPDATLATLKIQPSEPRDSAVYFCASGLALNTEAFFGQGTRLTVV.